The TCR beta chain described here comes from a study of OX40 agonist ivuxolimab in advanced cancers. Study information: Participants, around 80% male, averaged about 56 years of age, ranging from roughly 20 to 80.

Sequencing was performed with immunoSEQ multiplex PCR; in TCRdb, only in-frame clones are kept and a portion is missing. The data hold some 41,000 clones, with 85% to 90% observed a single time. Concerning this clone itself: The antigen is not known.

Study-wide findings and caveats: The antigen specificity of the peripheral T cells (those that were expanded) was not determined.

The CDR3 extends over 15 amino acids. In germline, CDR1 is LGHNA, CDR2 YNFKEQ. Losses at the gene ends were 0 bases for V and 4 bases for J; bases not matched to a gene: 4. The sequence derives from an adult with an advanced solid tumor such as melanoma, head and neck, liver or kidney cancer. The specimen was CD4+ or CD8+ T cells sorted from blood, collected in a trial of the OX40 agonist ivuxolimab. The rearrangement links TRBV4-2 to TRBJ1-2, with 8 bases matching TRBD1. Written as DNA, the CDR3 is TGTGCCAGCAGCCAAGATTTGGGACAGGCCTATGGCTACACCTTC. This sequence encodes CASSQDLGQAYGYTF.